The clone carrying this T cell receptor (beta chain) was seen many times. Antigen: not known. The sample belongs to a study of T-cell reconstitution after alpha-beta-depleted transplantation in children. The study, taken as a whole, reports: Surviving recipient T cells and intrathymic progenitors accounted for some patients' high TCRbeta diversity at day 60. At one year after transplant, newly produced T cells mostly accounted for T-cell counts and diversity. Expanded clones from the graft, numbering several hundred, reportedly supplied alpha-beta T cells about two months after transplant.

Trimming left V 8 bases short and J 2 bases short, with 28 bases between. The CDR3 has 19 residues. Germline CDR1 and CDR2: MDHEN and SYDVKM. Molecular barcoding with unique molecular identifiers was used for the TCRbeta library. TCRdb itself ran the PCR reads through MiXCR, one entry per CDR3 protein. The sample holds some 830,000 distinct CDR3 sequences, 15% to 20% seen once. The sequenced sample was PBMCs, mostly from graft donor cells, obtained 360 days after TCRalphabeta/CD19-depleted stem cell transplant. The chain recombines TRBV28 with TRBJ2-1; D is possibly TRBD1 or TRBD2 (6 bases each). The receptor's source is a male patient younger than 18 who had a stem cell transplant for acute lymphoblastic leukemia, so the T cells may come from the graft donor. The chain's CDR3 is CASAKGGRIPNYPYNEQFF. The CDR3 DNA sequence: TGTGCCAGCGCCAAGGGGGGCAGGATACCAAATTATCCCTACAATGAGCAGTTCTTC.